This record concerns one TCR beta chain sequence. The entry originates in a study of shared clonotypes between healthy human individuals. Study context: The donor group consisted of a couple of women and three men, aged 18 to 49.

Trimming pared 6 bases from V and 3 bases from J, leaving 14 bases between. Germline V CDR1 and CDR2: MNHNS, SASEGT. CDR3 length equals 14 residues. Sequenced by immunoSEQ multiplex PCR; TCRdb stores in-frame clones only, minus some. The sample records more than 450,000 clones, about four fifths being singletons. The chain employs TRBV6-1 and TRBJ1-1, with no clear D. Sequences were obtained from PBMCs. The TCR was taken from a woman aged 35 to 49 in good health. Some clones in this sample may be carry-over from other donors' samples. As DNA, the CDR3 is TGTGCCAGCAGGCCCGGACGGCCATACACTGAAGCTTTCTTT. Translation gives CASRPGRPYTEAFF.